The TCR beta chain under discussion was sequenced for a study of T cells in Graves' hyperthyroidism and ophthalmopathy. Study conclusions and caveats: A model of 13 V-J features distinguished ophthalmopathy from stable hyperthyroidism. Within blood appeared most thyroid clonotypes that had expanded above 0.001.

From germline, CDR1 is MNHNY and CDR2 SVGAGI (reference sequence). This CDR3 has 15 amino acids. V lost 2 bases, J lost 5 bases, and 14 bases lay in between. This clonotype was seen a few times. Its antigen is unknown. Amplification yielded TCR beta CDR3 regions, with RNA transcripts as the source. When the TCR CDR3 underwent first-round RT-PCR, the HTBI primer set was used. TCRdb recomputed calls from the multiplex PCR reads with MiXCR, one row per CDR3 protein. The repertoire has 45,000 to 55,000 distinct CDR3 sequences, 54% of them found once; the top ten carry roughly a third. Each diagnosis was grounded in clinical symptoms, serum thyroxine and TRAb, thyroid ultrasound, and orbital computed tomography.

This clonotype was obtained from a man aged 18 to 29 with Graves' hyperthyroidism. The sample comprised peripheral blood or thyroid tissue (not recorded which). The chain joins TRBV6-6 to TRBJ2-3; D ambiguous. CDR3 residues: CASSYQNDPQDTQYF. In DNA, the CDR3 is TGTGCCAGCAGTTACCAAAATGACCCGCAAGATACGCAGTATTTT.